The sequence of this TCR beta chain was determined in a study of cytomegalovirus exposure and HLA in healthy donors (dated by TCRdb to about 2017). A note on the overall study: In an earlier analysis of roughly 500 of the donors, about 270 Gb of sequence data and about 110 million unique TCR beta sequences from 180 million or so T cells were reported. An early release covering 550 to 650 HLA-typed donors comprised 300 to 350 gigabases of sequencing data and approximately 85 million unique TCR sequences. HLA typing covered class I and class II loci at four-digit resolution. Besides the first cohort of 550 to 750 subjects, a separate validation cohort made up of 120 or so different subjects was used. In a later analysis, previously published TCR beta repertoires from fewer than 750 donors were re-analyzed and high-resolution HLA genotyping was added so that TCR occurrence patterns could be studied. Roughly five DR-DQ haplotypes were treated as single units for association and clustering because of strong linkage in the cohort. Donor age, sex, ethnicity and CMV serostatus were compiled together with the repertoire data. The later analysis used no new phenotypic data to find candidate immune exposures, relying instead on TCR beta sequences and their occurrence across donors. Typing coverage varied by locus: roughly 629-640 donors for A, B, C, DRB1 and DQB1; some 520 for DQA1; 606 for DPA1; about 450 for DPB1. All discovery cohort repertoires had been generated on a single sequencing platform. The genetic ancestry cluster associated with self-reported Caucasian donors included 81% of the 350 to 500 genotyped donors. Across approximately 400 genotyped donors of the cohort, an average of approximately 220,000 unique TCR beta nucleotide sequences per donor were sequenced, and 15% to 20% of those sequences were non-productive. The study aimed to test whether cataloging public T cell receptors could reveal signatures of past pathogen exposure. In an earlier analysis of 550 to 700 of the donors, high-throughput TCR beta sequencing was used to judge whether each TCR beta V gene segment behaved as functional or pseudogenic. High-throughput TCR immunosequencing, statistical association of individual TCRs with disease status, and machine learning were combined to predict cytomegalovirus infection status. The T cell repertoires of about 700 subjects were profiled by immunosequencing and related to cytomegalovirus serostatus. Genome-wide SNP genotypes for about 55% of the roughly 670 donors were used in a later genetic analysis, which treated that subset as a discovery cohort.

About this clone itself: Its antigen remains undetermined. The junction departs from germline at one end; a sequencing error may be responsible.

The library was generated by the immunoSEQ multiplex PCR assay. For the multiplex PCR, a mixture combining 60 forward primers for TCR Vbeta segments and 13 reverse primers for TCR Jbeta segments was used. Amplification of the CDR3 region of rearranged TCR beta genes was performed with a multiplex PCR assay on genomic DNA. The amplified TCR beta libraries were sequenced on the Illumina HiSeq System as 87-base-pair reads. The paper's data handling went like this. In a later analysis, tens of millions of unique TCR beta chains were counted across the 500 to 850 repertoires, and roughly 11 million of these chains were shared by at least two donors. Raw reads were error-corrected and collapsed into unique sequences with a nearest-neighbor algorithm that merged closely related sequences to remove PCR and sequencing errors. To assign V, D and J gene segments, CDR3 sequences were aligned to IMGT reference sequences. For a sequence to be retained, a match of at least six nucleotides to both a V gene segment and a J gene segment was required. Rearrangements were classified as productive when the CDR3 lacked stop codons and remained in frame with V and J, and all other rearrangements were classified as non-productive. Following IMGT convention, CDR3 was defined as the stretch from the second conserved V-encoded cysteine up to the conserved J-encoded phenylalanine. Sequences without an unambiguous match to a single V gene segment were excluded from the earlier analysis of approximately 560 of the donors. In an earlier analysis of several hundred of the donors, V segments were called functional above 56.7% productive rearrangements and were called segregating when the between-donor standard deviation exceeded 5%. To diagnose cytomegalovirus status from the catalog of TCR beta chain sequences, a statistical classification framework was built. A later analysis assigned V and J genes by comparing TCR nucleotide sequences with IMGT/GENE-DB human TR gene sequences. In a later analysis, CDR3 sequences and most-parsimonious VDJ recombination scenarios were assigned using the TCRdist pipeline. In a later analysis, each TCR beta chain was defined by its CDR3 amino acid sequence together with its V-gene family, and reads without a unique V-gene family were excluded. To address suspected cross-contamination and a sequencing artifact, a later analysis removed 592 highly shared, low-generation-probability nucleotide sequences. In a later analysis, a clonal expansion index was calculated for each public chain from normalized within-repertoire ranks of inferred template counts. In a later analysis, generation probabilities were computed with a VDJ recombination model fitted to out-of-frame rearrangements, and the resulting probabilities were checked against IGoR. In a later analysis, TCR-TCR, TCR-HLA and TCR-CMV co-occurrence was scored with hypergeometric tests, and a repertoire-size bias correction was applied to TCR pairs. A later analysis estimated false discovery rates by permuting HLA or CMV assignments 20 times. In a later analysis, co-occurring TCRs were grouped with DBSCAN, and TCRdist sequence similarity was added when clustering was performed within HLA-allele-positive subsets. For co-occurrence clustering, repertoires with fewer than 30,000 or more than 120,000 public chains were excluded, along with a handful of repertoires with anomalous nucleotide sharing. TCRdb carries this immuneACCESS record with in-frame sequences only. Its versions omit some clonotypes, under half of them owing to an unresolved V gene in the studies checked, with the rest unexplained. The DNA gave D and trimming, while V, J and clone size come from that table. The sample table holds about 93,000 clones, of which roughly 63% were seen once. Of the sample, under 6% falls within the top ten clones.

Via the germline V gene, CDR1 is SGHRS and CDR2 YFSETQ. From the cysteine up to the phenylalanine, the CDR3 has a length of 16 residues. The entry retains the CDR3 DNA only, 48 bases that are in frame from base 1. The cohort was made up of 666 healthy bone marrow donors. At the time of sampling, every cohort member was nominally healthy, though immune exposures that went unrecorded were likely present. The donor was CMV seropositive and was included in the group of 300 or so seropositive cohort members. A peripheral blood sample was provided by each donor, and peripheral blood mononuclear cells were used for TCR beta sequencing. The Qiagen DNeasy Blood Extraction Kit was used to extract genomic DNA from the blood cell samples. The full study reports these points: Across donors, most TCR sequences were observed very rarely, whereas some public TCRs were present in many individuals. This cohort had only TCR beta chains sequenced, and the lack of alpha or paired-chain data limited which features could be detected. The classifier was reported to diagnose cytomegalovirus status with high specificity and sensitivity in both the original cohort and the validation cohort. Some IMGT-functional V segments, including TRBV6-2 and TRBV6-3, could not be told apart with the 87-base-pair reads, so those segments were excluded. In a later genetic analysis, a missense DCLRE1C variant was associated with V-gene and J-gene trimming of TCR beta chains, and the association was replicated in an independent cohort. Because counts were too low, more than 15 rarely observed V segments, including chromosome 9 orphons, were excluded from the earlier analysis of roughly 580 of the donors. A later analysis reported that several top co-occurrence clusters appeared linked to parvovirus B19, influenza, CMV and Epstein-Barr virus. A later analysis found that most CMV-associated TCR beta chains appeared HLA-restricted, with HLA associations seemingly driven largely by CMV exposure. The presence/absence analyses assumed that sequencing depth was roughly uniform across donors, and that assumption may not be true. A later analysis found that HLA-associated TCR beta chains were more clonally expanded and had lower generation probabilities than equally common non-associated chains. Broadly in line with IMGT annotations, most TCR beta V segments showed up in productive rearrangements about 87% or about 30% of the time in an earlier analysis of 587 of the donors. Because some donors lacked HLA typing at each locus, the association tests relied only on the typed subset. A further reported finding was that TCR beta sequences accurately predicted the HLA-A and HLA-B alleles for most subjects in the first cohort. A cluster of highly shared sequence variants was judged likely to be a technical artifact of the sequencing pipeline. In vitro tests confirmed that a few of the cytomegalovirus-associated TCR beta chains recognize cytomegalovirus antigens. The study gave a list of roughly 150 TCR beta chains associated with cytomegalovirus. In a later analysis, 15,000 to 20,000 TCR beta sequences were associated with specific HLA alleles at a false discovery rate of 0.05. Immune exposure information for the cohort was limited to CMV serostatus. In a later analysis, TCR association rates were found to vary across HLA loci, with the most associated TCRs seen for DRB1 alleles and the fewest for HLA-C alleles. Linkage disequilibrium might explain the correlated functional status among segregating V segments, but an unknown experimental factor could not be excluded. A later genetic analysis reported fewer N-insertions in productive TCRs among donors in an Asian-associated ancestry cluster than the roughly 650-donor mean. When HLA alleles, especially DR and DQ, strongly co-occurred, attributing TCR associations to individual alleles was difficult. It was suggested by the authors that the approach could potentially be generalized to other disease states and immunological phenotypes.

The TCR sequence derives from a boy aged 5-17 years in good health and CMV-seropositive. The sequencing sample was made of PBMCs. Recombination joined TRBV5-1 with TRBJ2-6; perhaps TRBD1 is the D gene, with 5 bases matching. The CDR3 amino acid sequence is: CASSLDQPSGANVLTF. The bases are TGCGCCAGCAGCTTGGACCAGCCCTCTGGGGCCAACGTCCTGACCTTC. When the CDR3 is completed using the reference TRBV5-1 and TRBJ2-6 genes on either side, the full variable domain is KAGVTQTPRYLIKTRGQQVTLSCSPISGHRSVSWYQQTPGQGLQFLFEYFSETQRNKGNFPGRFSGRQFSNSRSEMNVSTLELGDSALYLCASSLDQPSGANVLTFGAGSRLTVL.